This T cell receptor (beta chain) appears in the sequencing data of a study of blood T cell repertoires in COVID-19. The data were produced by immunoSEQ multiplex PCR, yet TCRdb's version contains in-frame clones alone and is incomplete. This sample yields under 250,000 clones, of which 85% to 90% are seen a single time; about 9.9% belongs to the top ten. The CDR3 runs to 15 residues. Trimming took off 0 bases at V and 5 bases at J, with 14 bases between the two ends. Germline CDR1 is SGHRS and CDR2 is YFSETQ. The clonotype originates from a man aged 50 or older with COVID-19, enrolled during active disease. The rearrangement joins TRBV5-1 to TRBJ1-1; D remains unclear. The sequenced material came from peripheral blood. The CDR3 sequence is CASSLVPGKETEAFF. For the CDR3, the DNA is TGCGCCAGCAGCTTGGTCCCGGGGAAAGAGACTGAAGCTTTCTTT.